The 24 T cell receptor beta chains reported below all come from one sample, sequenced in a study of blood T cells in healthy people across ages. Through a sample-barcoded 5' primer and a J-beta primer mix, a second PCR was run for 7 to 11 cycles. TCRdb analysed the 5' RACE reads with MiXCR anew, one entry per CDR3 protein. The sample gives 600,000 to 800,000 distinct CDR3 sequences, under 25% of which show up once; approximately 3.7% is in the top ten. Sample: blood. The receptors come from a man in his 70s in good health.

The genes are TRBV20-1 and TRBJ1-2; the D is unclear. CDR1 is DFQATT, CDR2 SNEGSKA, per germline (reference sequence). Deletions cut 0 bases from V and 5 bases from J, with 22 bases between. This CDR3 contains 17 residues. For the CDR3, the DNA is TGCAGTGCTAGAGATTTCTTAGGAGACAACGAATATTATGGCTACACCTTC. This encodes CSARDFLGDNEYYGYTF.

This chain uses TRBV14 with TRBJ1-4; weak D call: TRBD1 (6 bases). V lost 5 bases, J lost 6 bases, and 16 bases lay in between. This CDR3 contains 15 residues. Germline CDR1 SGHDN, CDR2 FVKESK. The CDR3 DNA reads TGTGCCAGCAGCGCGACACAGGGCTCGTATGAAAAACTGTTTTTT. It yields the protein CASSATQGSYEKLFF.

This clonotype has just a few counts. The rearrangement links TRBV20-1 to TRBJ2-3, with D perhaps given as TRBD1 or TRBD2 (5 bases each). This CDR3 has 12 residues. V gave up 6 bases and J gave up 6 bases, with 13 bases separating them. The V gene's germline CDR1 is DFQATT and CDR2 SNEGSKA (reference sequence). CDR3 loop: CSAGVGPDTQYF. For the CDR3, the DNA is TGCAGTGCGGGGGTCGGCCCCGATACGCAGTATTTT.

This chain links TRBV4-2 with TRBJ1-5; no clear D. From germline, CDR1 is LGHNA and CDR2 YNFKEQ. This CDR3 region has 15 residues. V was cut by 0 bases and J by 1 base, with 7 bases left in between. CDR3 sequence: CASSQDEGSNQPQHF. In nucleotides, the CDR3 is TGTGCCAGCAGCCAAGATGAAGGGAGCAATCAGCCCCAGCATTTT.

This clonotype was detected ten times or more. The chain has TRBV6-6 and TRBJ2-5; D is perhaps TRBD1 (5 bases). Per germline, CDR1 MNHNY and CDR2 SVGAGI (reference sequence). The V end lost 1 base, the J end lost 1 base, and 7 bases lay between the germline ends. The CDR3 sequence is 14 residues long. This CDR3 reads CASSYLTVQETQYF. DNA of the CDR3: TGTGCCAGCAGTTACTTGACAGTCCAAGAGACCCAGTACTTC.

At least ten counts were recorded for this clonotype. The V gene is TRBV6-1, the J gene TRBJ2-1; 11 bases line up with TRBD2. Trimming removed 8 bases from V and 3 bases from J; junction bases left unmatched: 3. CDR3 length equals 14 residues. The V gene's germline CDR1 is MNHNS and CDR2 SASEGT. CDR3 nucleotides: TGTGCCAGCGGGACTAGCGGCCACTACAATGAGCAGTTCTTC. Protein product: CASGTSGHYNEQFF.

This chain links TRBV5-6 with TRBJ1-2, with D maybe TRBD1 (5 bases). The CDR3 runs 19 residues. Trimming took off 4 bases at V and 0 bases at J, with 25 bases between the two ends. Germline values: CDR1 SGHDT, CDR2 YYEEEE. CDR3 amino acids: CASSPQGRQNLGTNYGYTF. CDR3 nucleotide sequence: TGTGCCAGCAGCCCTCAAGGAAGACAGAACCTAGGAACTAACTATGGCTACACCTTC.

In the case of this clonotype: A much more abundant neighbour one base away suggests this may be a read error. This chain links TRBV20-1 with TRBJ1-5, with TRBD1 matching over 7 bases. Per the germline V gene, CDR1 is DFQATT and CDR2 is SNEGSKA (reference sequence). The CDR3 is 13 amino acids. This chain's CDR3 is CSAATGSNQSQHF. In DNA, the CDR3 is TGCAGTGCTGCGACAGGGAGCAATCAGTCCCAGCATTTT.

CDR3 sequence reads: CSARTSGSALGEQYF. CDR3 bases: TGCAGTGCTAGAACTAGCGGGAGCGCGTTAGGCGAGCAGTACTTC. The chain couples TRBV20-1 to TRBJ2-7; the match to TRBD2 covers 11 bases. CDR3 size: 15 residues. Trimming at V came to 2 bases and at J to 6 bases, leaving 9 bases not matched to a gene. Germline V gene sequence: CDR1 DFQATT, CDR2 SNEGSKA (reference sequence).

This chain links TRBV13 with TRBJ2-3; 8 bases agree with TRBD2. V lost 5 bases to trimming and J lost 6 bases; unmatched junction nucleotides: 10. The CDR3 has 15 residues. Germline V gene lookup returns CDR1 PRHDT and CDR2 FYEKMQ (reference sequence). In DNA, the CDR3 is TGTGCCAGCAGCCCCGGAGCGGGAGTGGCGGATACGCAGTATTTT. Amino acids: CASSPGAGVADTQYF.

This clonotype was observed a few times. In nucleotides, the CDR3 is TGCAGTGCTAGAGATAGTCGCAAACCACACGAGCAGTACTTC. Translating gives CSARDSRKPHEQYF. This chain joins TRBV20-1 and TRBJ2-7; no definite D call. The CDR3 has 14 amino acids. CDR1 and CDR2 from the germline V gene are DFQATT and SNEGSKA (reference sequence). Trimming stripped 0 bases from V and 5 bases from J, with 14 bases between.

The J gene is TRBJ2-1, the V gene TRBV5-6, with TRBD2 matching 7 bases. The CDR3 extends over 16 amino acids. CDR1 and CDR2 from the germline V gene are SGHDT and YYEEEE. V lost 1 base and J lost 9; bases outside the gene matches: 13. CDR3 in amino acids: CASSLRGPAGVLEQFF. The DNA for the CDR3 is TGTGCCAGCAGCTTGAGAGGGCCGGCGGGAGTTCTTGAGCAGTTCTTC.

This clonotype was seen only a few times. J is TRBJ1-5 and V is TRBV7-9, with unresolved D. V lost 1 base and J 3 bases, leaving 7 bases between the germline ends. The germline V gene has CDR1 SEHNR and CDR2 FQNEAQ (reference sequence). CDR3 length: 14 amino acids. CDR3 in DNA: TGTGCCAGCAGCTTAGGTCCCCACAATCAGCCCCAGCATTTT. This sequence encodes CASSLGPHNQPQHF.

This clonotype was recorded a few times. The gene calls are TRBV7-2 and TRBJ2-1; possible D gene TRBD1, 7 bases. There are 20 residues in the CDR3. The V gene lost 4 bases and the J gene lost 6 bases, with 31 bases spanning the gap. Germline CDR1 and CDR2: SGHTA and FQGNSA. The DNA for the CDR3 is TGTGCCAGCAGCTACCGAATAGCGGCGGGATACCTACAGGGGTCCAATGAGCAGTTCTTC. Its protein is CASSYRIAAGYLQGSNEQFF.

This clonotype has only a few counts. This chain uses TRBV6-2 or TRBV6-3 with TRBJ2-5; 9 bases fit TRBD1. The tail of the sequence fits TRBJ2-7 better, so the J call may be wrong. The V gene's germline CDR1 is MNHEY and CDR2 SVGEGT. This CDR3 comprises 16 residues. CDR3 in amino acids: CASSYSMGDRDYEQYF. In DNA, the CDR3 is TGTGCCAGCAGTTACTCGATGGGGGACAGGGACTACGAGCAGTACTTC.

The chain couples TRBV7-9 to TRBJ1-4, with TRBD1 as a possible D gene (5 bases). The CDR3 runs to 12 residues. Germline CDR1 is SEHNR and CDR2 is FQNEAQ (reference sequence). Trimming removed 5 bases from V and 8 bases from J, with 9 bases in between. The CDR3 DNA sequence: TGTGCCAGCAGCAACCGACAGGAAAAACTGTTTTTT. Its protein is CASSNRQEKLFF.

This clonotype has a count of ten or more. This CDR3 reads CASRRQGNSYEQYF. Here the CDR3 DNA reads TGTGCCAGCAGAAGACAGGGGAATTCCTACGAGCAGTACTTC. The J gene is TRBJ2-7, the V gene TRBV12-3 or TRBV12-4; TRBD1 agrees at 8 bases. This CDR3 is built from 14 residues. Unmatched junction bases numbered 5, after V lost 6 bases and J lost 1 base.

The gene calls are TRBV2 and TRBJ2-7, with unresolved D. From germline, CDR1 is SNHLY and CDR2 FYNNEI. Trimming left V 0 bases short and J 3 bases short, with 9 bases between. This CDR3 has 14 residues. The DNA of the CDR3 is TGTGCCAGCAGTGAAGCGCTTCTAGGCTACGAGCAGTACTTC. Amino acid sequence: CASSEALLGYEQYF.

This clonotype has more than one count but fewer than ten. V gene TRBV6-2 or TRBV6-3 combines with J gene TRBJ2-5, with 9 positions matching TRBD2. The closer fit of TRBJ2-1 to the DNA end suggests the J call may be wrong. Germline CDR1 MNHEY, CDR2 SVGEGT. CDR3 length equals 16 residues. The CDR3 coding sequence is TGTGCCAGCAGTTACTCTAGCGGGAGATTGGCTGATGAGCAGTTCTTC. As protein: CASSYSSGRLADEQFF.

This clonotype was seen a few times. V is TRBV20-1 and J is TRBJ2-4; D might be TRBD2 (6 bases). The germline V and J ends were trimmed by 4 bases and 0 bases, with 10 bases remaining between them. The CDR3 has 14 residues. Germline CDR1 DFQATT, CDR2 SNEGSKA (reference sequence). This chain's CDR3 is CSANSGIAKNIQYF. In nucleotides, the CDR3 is TGCAGTGCTAATAGCGGAATAGCCAAAAACATTCAGTACTTC.

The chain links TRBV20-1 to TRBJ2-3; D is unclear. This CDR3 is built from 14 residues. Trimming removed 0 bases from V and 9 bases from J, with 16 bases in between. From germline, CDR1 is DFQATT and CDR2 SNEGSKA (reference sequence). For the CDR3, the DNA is TGCAGTGCTAGAGACTCTAGGGCTGGAGAAACGCAGTATTTT. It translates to CSARDSRAGETQYF.

CDR3 protein: CASSRQGTTNEKLFF. CDR3 nucleotide sequence: TGTGCCAGCAGCCGACAGGGGACAACTAATGAAAAACTGTTTTTT. The genes are TRBV28 and TRBJ1-4, with 8 bases lining up with TRBD1. Unmatched junction bases numbered 3, after V lost 6 bases and J lost 0 bases. The germline CDR1 and CDR2 sequences are MDHEN and SYDVKM. The CDR3 has 15 amino acids.

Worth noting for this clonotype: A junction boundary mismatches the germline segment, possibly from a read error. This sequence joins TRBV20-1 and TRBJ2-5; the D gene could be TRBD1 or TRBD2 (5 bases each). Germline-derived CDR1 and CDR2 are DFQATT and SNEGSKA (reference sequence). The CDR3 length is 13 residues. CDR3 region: CSARSGPRETRYF. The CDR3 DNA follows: TGCAGTGCTAGATCGGGACCACGAGAGACCCGGTACTTC.

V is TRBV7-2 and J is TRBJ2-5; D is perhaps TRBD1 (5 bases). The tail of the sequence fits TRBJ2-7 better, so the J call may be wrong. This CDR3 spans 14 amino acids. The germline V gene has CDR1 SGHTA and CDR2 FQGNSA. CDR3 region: CASSKGAVGYEQYF. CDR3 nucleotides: TGTGCCAGCAGCAAAGGGGCGGTGGGATACGAGCAGTACTTC.